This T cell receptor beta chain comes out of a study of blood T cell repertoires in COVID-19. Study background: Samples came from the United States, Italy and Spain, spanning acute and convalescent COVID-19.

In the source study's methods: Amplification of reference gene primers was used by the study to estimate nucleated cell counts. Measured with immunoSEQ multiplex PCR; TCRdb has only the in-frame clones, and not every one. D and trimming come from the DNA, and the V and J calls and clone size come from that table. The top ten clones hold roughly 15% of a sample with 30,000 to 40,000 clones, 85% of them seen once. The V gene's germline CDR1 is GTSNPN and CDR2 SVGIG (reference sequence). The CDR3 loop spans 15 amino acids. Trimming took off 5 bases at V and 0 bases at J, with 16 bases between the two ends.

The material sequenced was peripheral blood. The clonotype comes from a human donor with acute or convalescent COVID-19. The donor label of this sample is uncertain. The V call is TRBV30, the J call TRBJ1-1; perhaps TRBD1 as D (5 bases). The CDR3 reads CAWQRDRYMNTEAFF. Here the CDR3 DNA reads TGTGCCTGGCAGCGAGACAGATACATGAACACTGAAGCTTTCTTT.